This TCR beta chain was identified during a study of blood T cell repertoires in COVID-19. Profiling relied on immunoSEQ multiplex PCR, and the TCRdb table lists in-frame clones only, not all of them. This table holds tens of thousands of clones, around 90% found once. This CDR3 comprises 13 residues. Germline CDR1 SGHNT, CDR2 YYREEE (reference sequence). V was trimmed by 2 bases and J by 4 bases, leaving 10 bases between them. The V gene is TRBV5-4, the J gene TRBJ2-7; perhaps TRBD1 as D (5 bases). The receptor comes from a human donor in a cohort sampled during active COVID-19. The sample was peripheral blood. CDR3 in DNA: TGTGCCAGCAGCTTCCCGGACACGTACGAGCAGTACTTC. It encodes CASSFPDTYEQYF.